This T cell receptor beta chain appears in the sequencing data of a study of PD-1 and CTLA-4 blockade in melanoma. Germline V lookup: CDR1 SGHTS, CDR2 YDEGEE. Between the trimmed V and J ends, which lost 3 bases and 6 bases, there was a span of 15 bases. The CDR3 length is 14 residues. This clone is a singleton in its sample. Generated by immunoSEQ multiplex PCR, the TCRdb table keeps only in-frame clones and is missing some. The sample carries roughly 16,000 clones, 65% to 85% recorded once. The source is a human donor with melanoma. The sequencing here drew on CD8+ T cells from peripheral blood, taken before anti-PD-1 treatment. This chain uses TRBV5-8 with TRBJ1-1; D unclear. CDR3 DNA sequence: TGTGCCAGCAGCTGGGGTAGGGTTACTTCTGAAGCTTTCTTT. Translated, it gives CASSWGRVTSEAFF.